The 17 T cell receptor beta chains listed next were all sequenced from one sample in a study of cytomegalovirus exposure and HLA in healthy donors. The primer mix had 60 Vbeta and 13 Jbeta primers. TCRdb's table, derived via immunoSEQ multiplex PCR, lists solely in-frame clones and lacks some. The table shows fewer than 200,000 clones, with about three quarters occurring only once. Sequenced: PBMCs. The receptors were gathered from a female donor in good health and CMV-seronegative.

The chain is built from TRBV29-1 and TRBJ1-1; a weak D match, TRBD1 (5 bases). Germline V gene sequence: CDR1 SQVTM, CDR2 ANQGSEA. The CDR3 has 16 amino acids. V lost 3 bases and J 1 base, leaving 18 bases between the germline ends. The CDR3 protein is CSVERLRGAGNTEAFF. The CDR3 DNA reads as TGCAGCGTTGAGAGACTTCGCGGGGCGGGGAACACTGAAGCTTTCTTT.

The chain couples TRBV29-1 to TRBJ2-2, with TRBD2 matching 7 bases. The CDR3 covers 13 residues. Trimming cost V 5 bases and J 5 bases; bases outside gene matches: 5. Germline V lookup: CDR1 SQVTM, CDR2 ANQGSEA. The CDR3 DNA reads TGCAGCGTTCTACTAGCGTTTACCGGGGAGCTGTTTTTT. This codes for CSVLLAFTGELFF.

This clone occurred a few times. V and J are TRBV7-2 and TRBJ2-7; TRBD2 matches 8 bases. V shed 4 bases, J shed 2 bases, and the junction held 4 bases outside the gene matches. The CDR3 runs to 14 residues. Germline V gene data show CDR1 as SGHTA and CDR2 as FQGNSA. The CDR3 bases are TGTGCCAGCAGCTCGGGACTAGGAACCTACGAGCAGTACTTC. Encoded protein: CASSSGLGTYEQYF.

This chain links TRBV5-4 with TRBJ1-2; 11 bases match TRBD1. This CDR3 has 14 amino acids. The J segment lost 6 bases and the V segment lost 7 bases, leaving 8 bases of the junction unmatched. The germline CDR1 and CDR2 sequences are SGHNT and YYREEE (reference sequence). For the CDR3, the DNA is TGTGCCAGCCTCACCCGGGACAGGGGGAATGGCTACACCTTC. This sequence encodes CASLTRDRGNGYTF.

This rearrangement joins TRBV6-1 to TRBJ1-4; perhaps TRBD1 as D (6 bases). V lost 7 bases and J lost 4, with 10 bases in between. The CDR3 extends over 13 amino acids. The germline V gene encodes CDR1 MNHNS and CDR2 SASEGT. The CDR3: CASIRQVNEKLFF. DNA for the CDR3: TGTGCCAGCATCCGACAGGTTAATGAAAAACTGTTTTTT.

This clone was picked up a small number of times. The CDR3 DNA follows: TGTGCCAGCAGCTTGTATCGGAACACTGAAGCTTTCTTT. Translating gives CASSLYRNTEAFF. The chain uses TRBV5-6 and TRBJ1-1; no clear D. Trimming took off 1 base at V and 1 base at J, with 5 bases between the two ends. The CDR3 extends over 13 amino acids. CDR1 and CDR2 (germline): SGHDT, YYEEEE.

This chain links TRBV5-1 with TRBJ1-4; 7 bases fit TRBD1. The V segment lost 6 bases and the J segment 6 bases; nucleotides outside the gene matches: 14. This CDR3 has 16 residues. CDR1 and CDR2 (germline): SGHRS, YFSETQ. CDR3 nucleotide sequence: TGCGCCAGCACCCGGGGGGGTACAGGGGATGATGAAAAACTGTTTTTT. As protein: CASTRGGTGDDEKLFF.

The chain recombines TRBV7-9 with TRBJ2-2; no clear D. The V gene lost 0 bases and the J gene lost 2 bases, with 13 bases spanning the gap. This CDR3 region has 17 residues. Germline V gene data show CDR1 as SEHNR and CDR2 as FQNEAQ (reference sequence). The CDR3 spells CASSLARLGINTGELFF. The CDR3 nucleotides read TGTGCCAGCAGCTTAGCGCGGTTAGGCATCAACACCGGGGAGCTGTTTTTT.

The V call is TRBV6-5, the J call TRBJ2-6; a weak D match, TRBD1 (6 bases). This CDR3 has 15 amino acids. V was pared by 6 bases and J by 1 base, with 10 bases between. Germline-derived CDR1 and CDR2 are MNHEY and SVGAGI. The CDR3 bases are TGTGCCAGCAGGTCTCAGGGGTCTGGGGCCAACGTCCTGACTTTC. Protein sequence: CASRSQGSGANVLTF.

Concerning this clone: The junction departs from the called germline gene at one end, perhaps through a read error. V and J are TRBV5-1 and TRBJ2-6; TRBD1 might be the D (5 bases). This CDR3 has 15 residues. CDR1 SGHRS and CDR2 YFSETQ come from the germline V gene. The CDR3 region has the DNA TGCGCCAGCAGCTTTACAGCCTCTGGGGCCAACGGCCTGACTTTC. Protein: CASSFTASGANGLTF.

This clone was observed a single time. Other DNA sequences in this sample translate to the same CDR3. CDR3 sequence reads: CASSLGGNTEAFF. The CDR3 DNA follows: TGCGCCAGCAGCCTGGGAGGGAACACTGAAGCTTTCTTT. The rearrangement links TRBV5-1 to TRBJ1-1; D gene ambiguous. Germline lookup yields CDR1 SGHRS and CDR2 YFSETQ. The CDR3 runs to 13 residues. V was pared by 4 bases and J by 1 base, with 8 bases between.

This chain links TRBV7-2 with TRBJ1-5; D is undetermined. Germline V CDR1 and CDR2: SGHTA, FQGNSA. Trimming shortened V by 1 base and J by 7 bases, and 8 bases separated the two germline ends. This CDR3 contains 13 residues. The CDR3 reads CASSLDNGQPQHF. The CDR3 DNA sequence: TGTGCCAGCAGCTTAGATAATGGCCAGCCCCAGCATTTT.

The CDR3 DNA sequence: TGTGCCAGCAGCACATTCACAGGGAAGGGCTCCTACGAGCAGTACTTC. This encodes CASSTFTGKGSYEQYF. The chain links TRBV11-2 to TRBJ2-7; tentatively, D is TRBD1 (6 bases). The CDR3 is 16 residues long. Germline V gene sequence: CDR1 SGHAT, CDR2 FQNNGV. The ends were cut back, 5 bases at V and 0 bases at J, with 17 bases in the middle.

This clone has more than one count but fewer than ten. The rearrangement links TRBV6-1 to TRBJ1-6; TRBD1 matches at 7 bases. CDR3 length: 16 amino acids. Germline trimming cut 1 base from V and 7 bases from J; bases unmatched to any gene: 7. Germline assignment: CDR1 MNHNS and CDR2 SASEGT. The CDR3 DNA reads TGTGCCAGCAGTGAAGAACAGGGGTTAAAGAATTCACCCCTCCACTTT. Translated: CASSEEQGLKNSPLHF.

This chain links TRBV2 with TRBJ2-1; D might be TRBD2 (6 bases). Germline lookup yields CDR1 SNHLY and CDR2 FYNNEI. The CDR3 has 15 residues. V was cut by 1 base and J by 4 bases, with 11 bases left in between. The CDR3 protein is CASSEVAVPYNEQFF. The DNA for the CDR3 is TGTGCCAGCAGTGAAGTAGCGGTCCCTTACAATGAGCAGTTCTTC.

The CDR3 here is CASSWDRGNNEQFF. DNA of the CDR3: TGTGCCAGCAGCTGGGACAGGGGTAACAATGAGCAGTTCTTC. The chain couples TRBV7-6 to TRBJ2-1, with 10 bases matching TRBD1. The CDR3 has 14 amino acids. From germline, CDR1 is SGHVS and CDR2 FNYEAQ. V was clipped by 4 bases and J by 5 bases; unmatched bases: 2. The full variable domain, its missing parts supplied by reference TRBV7-6 and TRBJ2-1, is GAGVSQSPRYKVTKRGQDVALRCDPISGHVSLYWYRQALGQGPEFLTYFNYEAQQDKSGLPNDRFSAERPEGSISTLTIQRTEQRDSAMYRCASSWDRGNNEQFFGPGTRLTVL.

The chain joins TRBV19 to TRBJ1-1, with 7 bases that match TRBD1. With V trimmed by 7 bases and J by 7 bases, 9 bases remained unmatched. The CDR3 is 13 residues long. Germline assignment: CDR1 LNHDA and CDR2 SQIVND (reference sequence). CDR3 sequence (DNA): TGTGCCAGTAAAGCAGGGGGGATCATTGAAGCTTTCTTT. It encodes CASKAGGIIEAFF. Full variable domain (outside the CDR3, taken from reference TRBV19 and TRBJ1-1): DGGITQSPKYLFRKEGQNVTLSCEQNLNHDAMYWYRQDPGQGLRLIYYSQIVNDFQKGDIAEGYSVSREKKESFPLTVTSAQKNPTAFYLCASKAGGIIEAFFGQGTRLTVV.